Detailed here is one T cell receptor beta chain. Antigen unknown. The germline CDR1 and CDR2 sequences are LNHNV and YYDKDF (reference sequence). CDR3 length: 15 amino acids. V was clipped by 5 bases and J by 8 bases; unmatched bases: 11. The use of a sample-barcoded 5' primer and a J-beta primer mix characterized a second PCR of roughly 6 to 11 cycles. TCRdb analysed the 5' RACE reads with MiXCR anew, one entry per CDR3 protein. The sample has some 900,000 distinct CDR3 sequences; under 50% are singletons. The record originates from a study of blood T cells in healthy people across ages. The study's findings and limits: Naive and antigen-experienced cells were not separated, limiting conclusive comparison. Long-lived and aged donors differed, with more naive CD4+ cells and higher diversity in the long-lived.

The sequenced material came from blood. The clonotype was recovered from a man aged 25 to 40 in good health. J is TRBJ2-1 and V is TRBV15; TRBD1 aligns across 8 bases. CDR3 protein: CATSSAWQGADEQFF. The CDR3 DNA follows: TGTGCCACCAGCTCCGCCTGGCAGGGGGCCGATGAGCAGTTCTTC.